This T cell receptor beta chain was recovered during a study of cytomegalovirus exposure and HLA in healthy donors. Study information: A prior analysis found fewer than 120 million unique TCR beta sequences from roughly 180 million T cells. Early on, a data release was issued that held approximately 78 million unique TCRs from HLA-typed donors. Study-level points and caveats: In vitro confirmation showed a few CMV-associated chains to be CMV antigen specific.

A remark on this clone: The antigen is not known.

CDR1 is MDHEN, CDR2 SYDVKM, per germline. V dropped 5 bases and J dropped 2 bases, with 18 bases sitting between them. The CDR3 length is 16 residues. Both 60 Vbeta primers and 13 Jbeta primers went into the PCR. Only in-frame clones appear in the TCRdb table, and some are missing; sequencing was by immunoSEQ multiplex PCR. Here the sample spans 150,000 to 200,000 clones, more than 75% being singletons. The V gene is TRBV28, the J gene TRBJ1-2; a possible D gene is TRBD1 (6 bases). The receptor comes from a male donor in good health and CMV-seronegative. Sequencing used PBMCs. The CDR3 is CASSPGSWQGNYGYTF. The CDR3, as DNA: TGTGCCAGCAGTCCCGGGTCTTGGCAGGGGAACTATGGCTACACCTTC.